This is a list of T cell receptor beta chains from one sample in a study of blood T cell repertoires in COVID-19. Method: immunoSEQ multiplex PCR; TCRdb's copy keeps in-frame clones and lacks some. This table has about 170,000 clones, roughly 79% appearing once. Sequencing was carried out using peripheral blood. The receptors originated from a woman aged 80 or older with acute or convalescent COVID-19. Both conserved end residues are part of each CDR3. D genes are given only for firm matches. Size values are once, few and many counts, or a class for expanded clones, and some rows have none.

j_call v_call clone_size d_call cdr3_aa cdr3_nt
TRBJ2-5 TRBV28 few TRBD2 CASSSLAGEAETQYF TGTGCCAGCAGTTCCCTAGCGGGAGAGGCAGAGACCCAGTACTTC
TRBJ2-3 TRBV5-1 . TRBD2 CASSPGGADTQYF TGCGCCAGCAGCCCTGGGGGGGCAGATACGCAGTATTTT
TRBJ2-7 TRBV27 . . CASSFLPPSYEQYF TGTGCCAGCAGTTTCCTCCCTCCCTCCTACGAGCAGTACTTC
TRBJ1-5 TRBV5-6 . . CASSNWGGAQPQHF TGTGCCAGCAGCAACTGGGGGGGGGCTCAGCCCCAGCATTTT
TRBJ1-2 TRBV6-1 . . CASSETVRNGYTF TGTGCCAGCAGTGAAACAGTCAGAAATGGCTACACCTTC
TRBJ2-5 TRBV10-3 . TRBD2 CAISAPQDMSGLAAQETQYF TGTGCCATCAGTGCCCCCCAGGACATGTCCGGACTAGCGGCCCAAGAGACCCAGTACTTC
TRBJ2-1 TRBV11-2 . TRBD2 CASRSDSGRNYNEQFF TGTGCCAGCAGGAGCGATAGCGGGAGAAATTACAATGAGCAGTTCTTC
TRBJ2-1 TRBV6-2/TRBV6-3 . TRBD2 CASSKLADEQFF TGTGCCAGCAGTAAACTAGCGGATGAGCAGTTCTTC
TRBJ2-7 TRBV7-6 . . CASSLGEGDEQYF TGTGCCAGCAGCTTAGGGGAAGGGGACGAGCAGTACTTC
TRBJ2-7 TRBV10-3 few TRBD1 CATEPGTGDYEQYF TGTGCCACCGAACCCGGGACAGGAGACTACGAGCAGTACTTC
TRBJ1-1 TRBV2 once TRBD1 CAGRQGATEAFF TGTGCCGGCAGACAGGGCGCCACTGAAGCTTTCTTT
TRBJ1-4 TRBV4-1 . . CASSQGPNEKLFF TGCGCCAGCAGCCAAGGGCCTAATGAAAAACTGTTTTTT
TRBJ2-3 TRBV29-1 few . CSVDKQGTDTQYF TGCAGCGTTGATAAACAGGGAACAGATACGCAGTATTTT
TRBJ1-5 TRBV3-1/TRBV3-2 . . CASSHGGSNQPQHF TGTGCCAGCAGCCACGGGGGTAGCAATCAGCCCCAGCATTTT
TRBJ2-7 TRBV9 . . CASSVGGQSYEQYF TGTGCCAGCAGCGTAGGGGGGCAGTCCTACGAGCAGTACTTC
TRBJ2-3 TRBV6-5 once TRBD1 CASSNYRGGTDTQYF TGTGCCAGCAGTAATTACAGGGGTGGCACAGATACGCAGTATTTT
TRBJ2-3 TRBV7-9 . TRBD2 CASSLAGGSTDTQYF TGTGCCAGCAGCCTAGCGGGAGGGAGCACAGATACGCAGTATTTT